Below, one TCR beta chain is given with its context. This clonotype appeared many times. Its antigen remains unidentified. No much larger clone is present one base from it, and per-base qualities are unavailable. Stable Graves' hyperthyroidism was defined as no progression to ophthalmopathy during 18 months of follow-up. Hyperthyroidism patients were aged 18 to 65 years and newly diagnosed, with disease duration of less than 2 months. Any patient with an uncontrolled infection, another autoimmune disease, pregnancy or lactation was excluded. Clinical symptoms, serum thyroxine and TRAb, thyroid ultrasound, and orbital computed tomography formed the basis for the diagnoses. PBMCs were isolated from about 10 ml of fresh peripheral blood by Ficoll-Paque density gradient centrifugation. Total RNA was extracted using Trizol reagent, and RNA quality was assessed on an Agilent 2100 Bioanalyzer. This entry belongs to a study of T cells in Graves' hyperthyroidism and ophthalmopathy (dated by TCRdb to about 2019). About the investigation overall: Peripheral blood samples were taken at initial diagnosis, before any treatment was given. For training and testing, the 100 or so patients in the discovery cohort were randomly divided in a 7:3 ratio. Following sampling, methimazole starting at 30 mg daily was given to hyperthyroidism patients, and high-dose intravenous methylprednisolone was given to ophthalmopathy patients. Prospective prediction of ophthalmopathy was tested in an independent validation cohort of approximately 19 hyperthyroidism patients and roughly 16 patients who later progressed to ophthalmopathy. Thyroid tissue and blood T-cell repertoires from roughly 6 Graves' hyperthyroidism patients were also compared in the study. TCR V-J signatures able to tell the groups apart were searched for in a discovery cohort of some 97 patients, of whom 40 to 45 had Graves' ophthalmopathy and some 60 had stable Graves' hyperthyroidism. According to the paper, TCR Vbeta CDR3 sequencing was carried out on about 140 peripheral blood samples, which came from 40 to 45 ophthalmopathy, around 75 hyperthyroidism and approximately 17 progressor patients. The paper's findings and limits, for the study overall: Sample size was not statistically predetermined, and blinding of investigators to group allocation was not performed. Most expanded thyroid clonotypes (frequency above 0.001) were also detected in blood, a finding suggesting that blood repertoires may reflect thyroid immune responses. A model built on a 13 V-J signature distinguished ophthalmopathy from stable hyperthyroidism, reaching roughly 88% sensitivity and around 81% specificity in cross-validation and 80%/75% in testing. During validation, the model predicted progression to ophthalmopathy a median of roughly six months ahead of onset, with approximately 70% sensitivity and more than 72% specificity.

The TCR beta CDR3 regions were amplified from the RNA transcripts. A first-round RT-PCR of the TCR CDR3 used the HTBI primer set with the Qiagen OneStep RT-PCR kit. The libraries were constructed in a second round of multiplex PCR and then size-selected and purified. The libraries were sequenced on an Illumina HiSeq2000 using paired-end 100 bp reads. Per the original workflow: SOAPnuke was used to process the raw data, throwing out any read that contained adapters or uncalled bases, had a mean Phred below 15, or lacked an exact constant-primer or identifier match. High-quality paired reads were merged using COPE v1.2.5, and each unique nucleotide sequence was defined as a clonotype. Clonotypes were aligned to IMGT TRBV, TRBD and TRBJ reference segments using MiTCR v1.1. The analysis was restricted to V-J combinations with a frequency above 0.0001, which together covered approximately 99% of the repertoires. A TCS score was defined as the ratio of F50 (clonal expansion) to E x V (chaos), with BLOSUM62-based TCRdist applied between CDR3 peptides within each V-J. Welch's t-statistics and random forest reduced some 510 V-J features to roughly 13, which were used in a naive Bayes classifier (R e1071). The similarity between thyroid and blood repertoires was quantified using the Morisita-Horn index. TCRdb ran its own pipeline on the public reads, namely fastp trimming at Q25 and MiXCR clone calling, and kept in-frame beta chains. Every entry covers one CDR3 protein and lists the most common genes and DNA from its rows. TCRdb, not the original authors, processed these V and J calls. Recorded for this sample are over 700,000 distinct CDR3 sequences; about a third of them occurred a single time. Roughly 30% of the sample rests with the top ten.

CDR1 and CDR2, looked up from the germline V gene (reference sequence), are LNHDA and SQIVND. Trimming takes 5 bases from V and 0 bases from J, and the germline ends sit 13 bases apart. From the cysteine up to the phenylalanine, the CDR3 has a length of 16 residues. The read is trimmed to its CDR3 DNA, 48 bases read in frame from base 1. The rearranged chain carries TRBV19 and TRBJ1-4; TRBD1 is possibly the D segment (6 matching bases). The TCR originated in a woman aged 40 to 55 with Graves' hyperthyroidism. The specimen sequenced was blood. The nucleotides are TGTGCCAGTAGTGCCTGGACAGCCGCAACTAATGAAAAACTGTTTTTT. This sequence encodes CASSAWTAATNEKLFF.